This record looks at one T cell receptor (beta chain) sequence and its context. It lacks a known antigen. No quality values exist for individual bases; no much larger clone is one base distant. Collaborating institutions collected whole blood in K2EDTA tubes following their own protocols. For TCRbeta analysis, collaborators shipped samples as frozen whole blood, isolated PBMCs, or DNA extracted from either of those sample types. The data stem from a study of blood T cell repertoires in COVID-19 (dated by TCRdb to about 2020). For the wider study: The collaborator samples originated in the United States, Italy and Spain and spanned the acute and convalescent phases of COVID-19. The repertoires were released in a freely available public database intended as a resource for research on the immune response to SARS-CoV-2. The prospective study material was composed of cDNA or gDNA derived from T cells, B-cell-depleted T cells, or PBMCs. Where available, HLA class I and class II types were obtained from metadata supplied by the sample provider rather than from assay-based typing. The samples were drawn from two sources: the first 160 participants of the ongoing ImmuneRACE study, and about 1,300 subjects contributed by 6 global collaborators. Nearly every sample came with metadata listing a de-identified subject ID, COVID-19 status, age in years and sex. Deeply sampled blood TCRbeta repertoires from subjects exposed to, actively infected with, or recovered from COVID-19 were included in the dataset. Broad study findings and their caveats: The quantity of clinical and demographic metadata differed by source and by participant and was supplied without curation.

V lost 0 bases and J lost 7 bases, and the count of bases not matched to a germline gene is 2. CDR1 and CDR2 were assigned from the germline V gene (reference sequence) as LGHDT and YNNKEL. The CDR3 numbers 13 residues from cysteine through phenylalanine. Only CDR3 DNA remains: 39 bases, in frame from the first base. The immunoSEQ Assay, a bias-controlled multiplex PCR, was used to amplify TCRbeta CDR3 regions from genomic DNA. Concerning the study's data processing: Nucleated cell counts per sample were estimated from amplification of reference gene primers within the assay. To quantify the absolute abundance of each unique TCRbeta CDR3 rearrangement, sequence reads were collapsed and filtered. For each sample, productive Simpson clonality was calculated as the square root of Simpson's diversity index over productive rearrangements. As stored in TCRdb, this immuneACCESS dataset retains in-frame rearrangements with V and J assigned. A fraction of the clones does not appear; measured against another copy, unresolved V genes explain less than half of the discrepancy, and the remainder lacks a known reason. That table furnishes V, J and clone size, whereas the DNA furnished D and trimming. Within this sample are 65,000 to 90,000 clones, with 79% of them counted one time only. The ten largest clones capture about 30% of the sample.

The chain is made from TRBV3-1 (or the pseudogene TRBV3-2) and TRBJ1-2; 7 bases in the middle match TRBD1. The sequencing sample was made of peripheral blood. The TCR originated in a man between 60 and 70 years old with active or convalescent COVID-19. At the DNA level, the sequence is TGTGCCAGCAGCCAAGATCAGGGGGGTGGCTACACCTTC. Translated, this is CASSQDQGGGYTF.